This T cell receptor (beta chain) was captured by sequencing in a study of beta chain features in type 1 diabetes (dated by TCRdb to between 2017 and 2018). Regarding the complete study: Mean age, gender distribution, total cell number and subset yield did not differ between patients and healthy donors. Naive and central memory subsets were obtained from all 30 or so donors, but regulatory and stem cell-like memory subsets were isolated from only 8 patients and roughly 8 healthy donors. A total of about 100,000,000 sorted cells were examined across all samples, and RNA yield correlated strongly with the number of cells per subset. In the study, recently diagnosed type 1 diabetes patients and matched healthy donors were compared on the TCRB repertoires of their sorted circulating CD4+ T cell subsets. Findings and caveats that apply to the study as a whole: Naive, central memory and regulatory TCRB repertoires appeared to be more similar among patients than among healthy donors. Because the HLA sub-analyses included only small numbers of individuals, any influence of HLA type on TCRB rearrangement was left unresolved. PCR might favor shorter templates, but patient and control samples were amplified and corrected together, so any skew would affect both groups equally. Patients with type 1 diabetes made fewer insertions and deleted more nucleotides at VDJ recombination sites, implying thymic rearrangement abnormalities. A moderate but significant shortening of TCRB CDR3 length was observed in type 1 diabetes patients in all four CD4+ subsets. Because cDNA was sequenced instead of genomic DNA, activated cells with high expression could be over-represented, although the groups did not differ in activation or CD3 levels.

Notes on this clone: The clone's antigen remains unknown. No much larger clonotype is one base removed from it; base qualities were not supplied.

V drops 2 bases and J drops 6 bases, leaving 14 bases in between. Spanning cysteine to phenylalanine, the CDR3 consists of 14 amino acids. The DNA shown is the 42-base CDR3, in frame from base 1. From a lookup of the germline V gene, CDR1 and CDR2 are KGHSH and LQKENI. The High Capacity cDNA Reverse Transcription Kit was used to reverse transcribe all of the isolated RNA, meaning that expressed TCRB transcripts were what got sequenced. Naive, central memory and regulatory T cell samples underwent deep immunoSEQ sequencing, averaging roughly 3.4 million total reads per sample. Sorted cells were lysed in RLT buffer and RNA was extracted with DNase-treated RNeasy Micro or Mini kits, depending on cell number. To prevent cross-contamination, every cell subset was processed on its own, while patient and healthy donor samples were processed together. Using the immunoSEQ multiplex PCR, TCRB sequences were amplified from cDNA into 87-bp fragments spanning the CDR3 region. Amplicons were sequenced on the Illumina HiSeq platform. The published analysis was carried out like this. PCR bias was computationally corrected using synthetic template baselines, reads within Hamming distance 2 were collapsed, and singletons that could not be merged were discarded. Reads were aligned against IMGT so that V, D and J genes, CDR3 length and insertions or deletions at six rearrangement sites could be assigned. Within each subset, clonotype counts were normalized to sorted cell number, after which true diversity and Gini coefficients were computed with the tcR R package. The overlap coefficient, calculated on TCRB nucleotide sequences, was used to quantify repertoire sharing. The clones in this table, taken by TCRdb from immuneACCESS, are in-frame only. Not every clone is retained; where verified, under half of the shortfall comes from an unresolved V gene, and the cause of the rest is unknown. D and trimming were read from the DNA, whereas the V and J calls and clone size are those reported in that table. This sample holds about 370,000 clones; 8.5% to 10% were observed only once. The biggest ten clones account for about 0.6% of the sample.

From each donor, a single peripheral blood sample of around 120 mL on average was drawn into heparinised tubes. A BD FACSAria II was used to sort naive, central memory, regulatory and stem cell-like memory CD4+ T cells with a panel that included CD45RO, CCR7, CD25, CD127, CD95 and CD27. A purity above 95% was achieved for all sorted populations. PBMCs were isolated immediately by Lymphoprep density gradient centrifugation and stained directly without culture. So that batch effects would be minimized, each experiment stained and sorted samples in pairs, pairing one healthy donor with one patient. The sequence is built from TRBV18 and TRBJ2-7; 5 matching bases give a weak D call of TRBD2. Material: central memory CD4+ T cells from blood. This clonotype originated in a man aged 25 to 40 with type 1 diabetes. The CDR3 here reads CASSPGPGNAEQYF. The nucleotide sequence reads TGTGCCAGCTCACCAGGACCGGGAAACGCCGAGCAGTACTTC.